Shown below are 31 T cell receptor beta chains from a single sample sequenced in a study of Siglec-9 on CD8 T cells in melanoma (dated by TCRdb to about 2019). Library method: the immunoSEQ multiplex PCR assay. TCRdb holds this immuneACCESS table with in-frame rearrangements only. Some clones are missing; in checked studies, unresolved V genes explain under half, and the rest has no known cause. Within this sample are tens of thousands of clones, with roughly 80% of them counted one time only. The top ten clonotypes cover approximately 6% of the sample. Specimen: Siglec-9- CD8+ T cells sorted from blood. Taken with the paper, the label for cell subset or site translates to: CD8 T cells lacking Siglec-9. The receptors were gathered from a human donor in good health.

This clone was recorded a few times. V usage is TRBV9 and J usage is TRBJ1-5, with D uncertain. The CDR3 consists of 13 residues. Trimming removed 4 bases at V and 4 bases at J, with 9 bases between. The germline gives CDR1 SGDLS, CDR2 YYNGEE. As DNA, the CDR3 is TGTGCCAGCAGCACGACCCATAATCAGCCCCAGCATTTT. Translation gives CASSTTHNQPQHF.

As DNA, the CDR3 is TGTGCCAGCAGTGAACACGGGGTTTCCACTGAAGCTTTCTTT. It translates to CASSEHGVSTEAFF. V gene TRBV2 combines with J gene TRBJ1-1; D gene ambiguous. V was trimmed by 2 bases and J by 4 bases, leaving 11 bases between them. The CDR3 loop spans 14 amino acids. The germline V gene encodes CDR1 SNHLY and CDR2 FYNNEI.

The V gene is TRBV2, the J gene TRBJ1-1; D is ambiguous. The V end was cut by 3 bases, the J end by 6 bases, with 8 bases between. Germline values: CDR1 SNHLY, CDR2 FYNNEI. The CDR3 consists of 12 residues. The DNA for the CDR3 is TGTGCCAGCAGTGAGCATGAGTCTGAAGCTTTCTTT. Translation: CASSEHESEAFF.

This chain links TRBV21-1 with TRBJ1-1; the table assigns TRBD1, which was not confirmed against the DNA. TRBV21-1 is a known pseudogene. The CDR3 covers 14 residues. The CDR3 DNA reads TGTGCCAGCAGCAGAGGGACAGGGGAGGCTGAAGCTTTCTTT. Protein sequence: CASSRGTGEAEAFF.

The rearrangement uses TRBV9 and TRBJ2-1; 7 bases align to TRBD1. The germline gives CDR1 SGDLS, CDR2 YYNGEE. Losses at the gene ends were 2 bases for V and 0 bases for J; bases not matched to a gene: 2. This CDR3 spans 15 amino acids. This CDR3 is CASSVAGGSYNEQFF. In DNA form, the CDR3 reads TGTGCCAGCAGCGTCGCAGGGGGCTCCTACAATGAGCAGTTCTTC.

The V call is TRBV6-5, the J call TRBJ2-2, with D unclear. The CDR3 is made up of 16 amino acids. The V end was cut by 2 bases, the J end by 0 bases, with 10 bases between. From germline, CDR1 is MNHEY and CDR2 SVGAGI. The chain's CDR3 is CASSYTNSPNTGELFF. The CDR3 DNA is TGTGCCAGCAGTTACACGAATTCCCCGAACACCGGGGAGCTGTTTTTT.

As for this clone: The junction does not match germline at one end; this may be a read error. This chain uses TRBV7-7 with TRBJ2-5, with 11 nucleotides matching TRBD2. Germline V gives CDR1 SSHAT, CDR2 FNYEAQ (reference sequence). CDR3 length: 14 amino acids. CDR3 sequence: CASSLAGGPETQYF. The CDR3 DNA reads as TGTGCTAGCAGTCTAGCGGGGGGTCCGGAGACCCAGTACTTC.

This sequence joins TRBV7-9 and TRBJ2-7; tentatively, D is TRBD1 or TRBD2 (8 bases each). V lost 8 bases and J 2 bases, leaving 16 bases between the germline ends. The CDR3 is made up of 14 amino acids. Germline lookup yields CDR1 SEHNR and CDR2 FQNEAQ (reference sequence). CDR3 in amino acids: CASHGGDRPYEQYF. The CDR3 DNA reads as TGTGCCAGCCACGGGGGGGACAGGCCCTACGAGCAGTACTTC.

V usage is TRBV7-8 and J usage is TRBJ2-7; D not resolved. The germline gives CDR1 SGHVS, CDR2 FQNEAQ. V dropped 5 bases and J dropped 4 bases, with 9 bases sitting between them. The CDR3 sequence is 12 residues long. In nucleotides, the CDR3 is TGTGCCAGCAGCCGGGCCGGTTACGAGCAGTACTTC. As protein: CASSRAGYEQYF.

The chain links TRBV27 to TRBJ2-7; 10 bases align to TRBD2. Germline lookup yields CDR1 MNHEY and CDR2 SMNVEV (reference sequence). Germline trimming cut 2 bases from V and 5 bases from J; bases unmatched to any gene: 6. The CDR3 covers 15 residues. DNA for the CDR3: TGTGCCAGCAGTTTAGGAACTAGCGGGATCAACGAGCAGTACTTC. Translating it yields CASSLGTSGINEQYF.

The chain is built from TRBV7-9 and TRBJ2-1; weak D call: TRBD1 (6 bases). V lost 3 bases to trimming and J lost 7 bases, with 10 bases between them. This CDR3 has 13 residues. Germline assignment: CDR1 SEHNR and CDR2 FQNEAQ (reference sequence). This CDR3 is CASSFGTSNEQFF. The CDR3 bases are TGTGCCAGCAGCTTCGGGACAAGTAATGAGCAGTTCTTC.

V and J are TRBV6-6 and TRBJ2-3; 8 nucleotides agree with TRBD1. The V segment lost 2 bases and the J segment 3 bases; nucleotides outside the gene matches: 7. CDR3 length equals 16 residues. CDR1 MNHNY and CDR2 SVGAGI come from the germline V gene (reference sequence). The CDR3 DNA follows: TGTGCCAGCAGTTACGGAGACACAGGGGGGACAGATACGCAGTATTTT. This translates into CASSYGDTGGTDTQYF.

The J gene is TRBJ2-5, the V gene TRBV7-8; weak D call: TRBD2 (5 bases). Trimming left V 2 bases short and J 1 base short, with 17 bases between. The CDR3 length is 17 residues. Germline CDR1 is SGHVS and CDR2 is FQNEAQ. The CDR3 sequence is CASSLLANLGLQETQYF. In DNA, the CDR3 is TGTGCCAGCAGCTTACTGGCCAATCTAGGACTCCAAGAGACCCAGTACTTC. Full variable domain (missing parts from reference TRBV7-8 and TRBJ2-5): GAGVSQSPRYKVAKRGQDVALRCDPISGHVSLFWYQQALGQGPEFLTYFQNEAQLDKSGLPSDRFFAERPEGSVSTLKIQRTQQEDSAVYLCASSLLANLGLQETQYFGPGTRLLVL.

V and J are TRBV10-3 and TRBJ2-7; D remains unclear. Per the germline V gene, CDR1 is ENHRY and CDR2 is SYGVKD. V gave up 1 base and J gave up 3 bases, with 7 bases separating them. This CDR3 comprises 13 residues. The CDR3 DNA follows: TGTGCCATCAGTGAGTTGCAGGACTACGAGCAGTACTTC. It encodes CAISELQDYEQYF.

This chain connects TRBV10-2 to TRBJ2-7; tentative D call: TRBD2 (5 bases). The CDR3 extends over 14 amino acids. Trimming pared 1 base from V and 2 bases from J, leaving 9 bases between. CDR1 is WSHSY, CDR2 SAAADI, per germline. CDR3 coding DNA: TGCGCCAGCAGTGAGTTCGGGGTTGCCTACGAGCAGTACGTC. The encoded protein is CASSEFGVAYEQYV.

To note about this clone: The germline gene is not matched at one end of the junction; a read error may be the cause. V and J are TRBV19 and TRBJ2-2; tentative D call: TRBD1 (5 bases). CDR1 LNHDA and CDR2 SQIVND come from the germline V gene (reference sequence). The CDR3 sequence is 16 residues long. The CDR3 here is CASSIWGRVNAGELFF. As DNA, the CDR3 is TGTGCCAGTAGTATTTGGGGCAGGGTGAACGCCGGGGAGCTGTTTTTT.

The CDR3 loop reads CASSQPGTGRINEQFF. The CDR3 coding sequence is TGCGCCAGCAGCCAACCCGGGACAGGGAGAATCAATGAGCAGTTCTTC. The chain links TRBV4-1 to TRBJ2-1; 9 bases agree with TRBD1. Looked up from germline, CDR1 is MGHRA and CDR2 is YSYEKL. CDR3 length equals 16 residues. V was clipped by 2 bases and J by 6 bases; unmatched bases: 8.

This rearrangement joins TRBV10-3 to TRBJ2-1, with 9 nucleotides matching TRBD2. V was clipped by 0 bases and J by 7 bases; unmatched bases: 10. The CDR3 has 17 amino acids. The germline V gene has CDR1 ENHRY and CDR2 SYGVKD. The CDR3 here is CAISESAGGNPGNEQFF. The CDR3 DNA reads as TGTGCCATCAGTGAGTCGGCGGGGGGGAACCCCGGGAATGAGCAGTTCTTC.

CDR3 in amino acids: CATAVSSSYNEQFF. CDR3 bases: TGTGCCACCGCTGTCTCTAGCTCCTACAATGAGCAGTTCTTC. The chain uses TRBV27 and TRBJ2-1; D ambiguous. V was shortened by 10 bases and J by 0 bases, with 13 bases between the two germline ends. Germline loops: CDR1 MNHEY, CDR2 SMNVEV (reference sequence). This CDR3 contains 14 residues.

CDR3 in amino acids: CASSQDPLAGNQPQHF. CDR3 nucleotide sequence: TGCGCCAGCAGCCAAGATCCGTTGGCTGGCAATCAGCCCCAGCATTTT. This sequence joins TRBV4-1 and TRBJ1-5; D uncertain. The CDR3 covers 16 residues. CDR1 is MGHRA and CDR2 is YSYEKL in the germline V gene. V gave up 0 bases and J gave up 2 bases, with 11 bases separating them.

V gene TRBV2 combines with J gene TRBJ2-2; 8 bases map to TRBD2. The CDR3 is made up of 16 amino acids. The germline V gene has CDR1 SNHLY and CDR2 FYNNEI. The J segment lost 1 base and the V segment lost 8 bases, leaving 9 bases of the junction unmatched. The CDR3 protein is CASDQGLEKNTGELFF. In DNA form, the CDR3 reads TGTGCCAGCGATCAGGGACTAGAAAAGAACACCGGGGAGCTGTTTTTT.

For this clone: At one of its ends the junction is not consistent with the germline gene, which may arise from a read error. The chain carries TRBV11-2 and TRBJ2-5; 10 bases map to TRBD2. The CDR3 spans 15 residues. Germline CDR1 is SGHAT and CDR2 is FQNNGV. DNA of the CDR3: TGTGCCAGCAGCTTAGATAGGGGCTTTAGGACTAGCGGTAACTTC. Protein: CASSLDRGFRTSGNF.

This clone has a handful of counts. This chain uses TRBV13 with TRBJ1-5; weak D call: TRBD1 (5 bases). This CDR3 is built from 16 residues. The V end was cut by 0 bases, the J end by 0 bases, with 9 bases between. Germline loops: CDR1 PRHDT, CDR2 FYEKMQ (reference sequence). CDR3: CASSLGEGTSNQPQHF. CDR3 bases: TGTGCCAGCAGCTTAGGGGAGGGGACTAGCAATCAGCCCCAGCATTTT.

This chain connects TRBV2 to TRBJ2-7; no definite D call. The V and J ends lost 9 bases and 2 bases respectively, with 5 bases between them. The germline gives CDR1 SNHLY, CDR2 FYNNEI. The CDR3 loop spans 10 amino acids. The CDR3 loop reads CASGTYEQYF. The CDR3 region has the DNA TGTGCCAGTGGGACCTACGAGCAGTACTTC.

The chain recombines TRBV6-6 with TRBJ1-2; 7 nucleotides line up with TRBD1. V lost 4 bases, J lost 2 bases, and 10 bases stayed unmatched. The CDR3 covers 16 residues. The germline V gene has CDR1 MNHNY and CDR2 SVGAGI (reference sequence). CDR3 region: CASSSPGQPRNYGYTF. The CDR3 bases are TGTGCCAGCAGTTCGCCGGGACAGCCCCGAAACTATGGCTACACCTTC.

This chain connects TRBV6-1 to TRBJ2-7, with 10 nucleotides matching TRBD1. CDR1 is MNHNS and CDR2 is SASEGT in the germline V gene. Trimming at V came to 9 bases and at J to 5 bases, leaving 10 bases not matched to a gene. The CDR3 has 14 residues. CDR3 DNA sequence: TGTGCCAGTCACACGGGACAGGGGATCCACGAGCAGTACTTC. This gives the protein CASHTGQGIHEQYF.

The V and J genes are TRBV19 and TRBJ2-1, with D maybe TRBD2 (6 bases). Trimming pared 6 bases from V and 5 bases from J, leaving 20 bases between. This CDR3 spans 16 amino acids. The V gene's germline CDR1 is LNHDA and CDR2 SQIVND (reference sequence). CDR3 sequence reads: CASRTDYLERDNEQFF. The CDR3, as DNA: TGTGCCAGTAGGACGGACTACCTCGAGAGGGACAATGAGCAGTTCTTC.

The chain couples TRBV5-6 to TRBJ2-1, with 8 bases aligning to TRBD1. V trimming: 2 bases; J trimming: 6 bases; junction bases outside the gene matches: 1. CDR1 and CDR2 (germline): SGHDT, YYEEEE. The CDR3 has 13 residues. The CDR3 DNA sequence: TGTGCCAGCAGCTTCGACAGGGGCAATGAGCAGTTCTTC. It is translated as CASSFDRGNEQFF.

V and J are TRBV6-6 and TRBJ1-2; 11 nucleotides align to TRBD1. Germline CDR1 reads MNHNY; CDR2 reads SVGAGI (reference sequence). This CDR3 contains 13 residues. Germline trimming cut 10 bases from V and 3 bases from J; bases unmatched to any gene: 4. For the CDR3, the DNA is TGTGCCATCGAGGGACAGGGGGACTATGGCTACACCTTC. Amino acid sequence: CAIEGQGDYGYTF.

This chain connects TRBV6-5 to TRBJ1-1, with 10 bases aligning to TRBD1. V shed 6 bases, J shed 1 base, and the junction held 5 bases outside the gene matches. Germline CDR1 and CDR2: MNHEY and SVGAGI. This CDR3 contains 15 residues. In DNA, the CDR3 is TGTGCCAGCAGCGGACAGGGGGTACCGAACACTGAAGCTTTCTTT. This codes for CASSGQGVPNTEAFF.

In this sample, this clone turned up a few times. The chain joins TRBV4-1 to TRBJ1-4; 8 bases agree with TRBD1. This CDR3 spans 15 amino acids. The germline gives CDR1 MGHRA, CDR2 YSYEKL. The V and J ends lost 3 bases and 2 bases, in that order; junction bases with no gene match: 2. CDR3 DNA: TGCGCCAGCAGCCAGGACAGGGATACTAATGAAAAACTGTTTTTT. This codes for CASSQDRDTNEKLFF.